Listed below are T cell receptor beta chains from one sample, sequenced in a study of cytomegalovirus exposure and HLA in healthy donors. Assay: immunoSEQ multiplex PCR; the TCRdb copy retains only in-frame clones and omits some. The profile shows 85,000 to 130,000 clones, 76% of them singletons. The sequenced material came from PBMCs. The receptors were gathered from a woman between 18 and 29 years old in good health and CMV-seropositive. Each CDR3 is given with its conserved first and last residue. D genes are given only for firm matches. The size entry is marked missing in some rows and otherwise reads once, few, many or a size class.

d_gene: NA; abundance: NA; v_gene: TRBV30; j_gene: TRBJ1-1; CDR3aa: CAWSAIAPEAFF; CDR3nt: TGTGCCTGGAGTGCAATTGCGCCTGAAGCTTTCTTT
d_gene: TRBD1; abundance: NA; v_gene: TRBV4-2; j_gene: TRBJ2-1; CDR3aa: CASSLTGDEQFF; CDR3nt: TGTGCCAGCAGCCTTACAGGGGATGAGCAGTTCTTC
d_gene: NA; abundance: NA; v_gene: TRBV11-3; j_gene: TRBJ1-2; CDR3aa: CASSLGGPYGYTF; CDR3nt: TGTGCCAGCAGCTTAGGGGGGCCCTATGGCTACACCTTC
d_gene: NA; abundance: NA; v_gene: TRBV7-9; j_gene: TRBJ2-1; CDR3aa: CASSLVGGSYNEQFF; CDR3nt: TGTGCCAGCAGCTTAGTAGGGGGTTCCTACAATGAGCAGTTCTTC
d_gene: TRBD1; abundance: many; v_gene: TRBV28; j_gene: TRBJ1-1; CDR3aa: CASSLSAGGTEAFF; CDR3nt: TGTGCCAGCAGTTTATCGGCAGGGGGGACTGAAGCTTTCTTT
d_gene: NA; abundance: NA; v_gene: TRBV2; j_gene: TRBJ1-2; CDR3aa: CASTWGSYGYTF; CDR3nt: TGTGCCAGCACCTGGGGCAGCTATGGCTACACCTTC
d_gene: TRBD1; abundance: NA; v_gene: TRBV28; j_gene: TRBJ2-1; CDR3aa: CASSSGGNEQFF; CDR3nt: TGTGCCAGCAGTTCAGGGGGCAATGAGCAGTTCTTC
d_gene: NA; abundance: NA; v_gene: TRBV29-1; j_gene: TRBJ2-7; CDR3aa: CSVGGSTYEQYF; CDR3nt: TGCAGCGTTGGCGGCAGTACCTACGAGCAGTACTTC
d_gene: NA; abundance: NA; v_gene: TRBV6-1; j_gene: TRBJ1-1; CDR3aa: CASSELAHQKNTEAFF; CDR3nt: TGTGCCAGCAGTGAATTGGCACATCAGAAGAACACTGAAGCTTTCTTT
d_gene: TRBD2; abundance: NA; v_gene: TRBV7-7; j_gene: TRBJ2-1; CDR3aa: CASSLASGSEQFF; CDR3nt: TGTGCTAGCAGCTTAGCCAGCGGGAGCGAGCAGTTCTTC
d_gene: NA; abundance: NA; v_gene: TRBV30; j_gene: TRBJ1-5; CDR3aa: CAWSDSSNQPQHF; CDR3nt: TGTGCCTGGAGTGATAGTAGCAATCAGCCCCAGCATTTT
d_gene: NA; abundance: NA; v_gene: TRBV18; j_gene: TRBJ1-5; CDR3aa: CASSPRGGPGQPQHF; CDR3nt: TGTGCCAGCTCACCCCGCGGGGGCCCGGGACAGCCCCAGCATTTT
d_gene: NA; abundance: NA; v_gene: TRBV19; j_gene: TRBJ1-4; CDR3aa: CASSTNRATNEKLFF; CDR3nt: TGTGCCAGTAGTACCAACAGGGCAACTAATGAAAAACTGTTTTTT
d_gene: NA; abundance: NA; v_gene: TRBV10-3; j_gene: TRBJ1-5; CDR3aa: CAISGLGGLDQPQHF; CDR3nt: TGTGCCATCAGTGGCCTAGGGGGATTGGATCAGCCCCAGCATTTT
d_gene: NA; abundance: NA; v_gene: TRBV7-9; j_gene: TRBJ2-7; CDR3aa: CASSFFFGDEQYF; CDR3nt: TGTGCCAGCAGCTTTTTTTTCGGGGACGAGCAGTACTTC
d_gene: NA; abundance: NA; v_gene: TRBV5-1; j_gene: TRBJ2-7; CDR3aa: CASSLDGAEQYF; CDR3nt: TGCGCCAGCAGCTTGGATGGGGCCGAGCAGTACTTC
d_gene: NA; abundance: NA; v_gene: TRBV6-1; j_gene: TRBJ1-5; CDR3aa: CASMDRYNQPQHF; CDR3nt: TGTGCCAGCATGGACAGATACAATCAGCCCCAGCATTTT
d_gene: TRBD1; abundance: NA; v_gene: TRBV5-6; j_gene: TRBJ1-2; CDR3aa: CASSLAAGTGFTSGYTF; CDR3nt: TGTGCCAGCAGCTTGGCGGCCGGGACAGGGTTTACCTCTGGCTACACCTTC
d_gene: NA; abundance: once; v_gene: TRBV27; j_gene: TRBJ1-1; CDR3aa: CASSKPGGPNTEAFF; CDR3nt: TGTGCCAGCAGCAAGCCGGGGGGGCCGAACACTGAAGCTTTCTTT
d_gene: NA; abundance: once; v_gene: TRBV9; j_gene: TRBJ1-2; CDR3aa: CASSGLGTTLSGGYTF; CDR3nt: TGTGCCAGCAGCGGACTCGGGACAACTCTATCTGGGGGCTACACCTTC
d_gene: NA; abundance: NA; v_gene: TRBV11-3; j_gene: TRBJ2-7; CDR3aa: CASNQESGNTYEQYF; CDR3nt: TGTGCCAGCAACCAAGAGTCCGGGAACACCTACGAGCAGTACTTC
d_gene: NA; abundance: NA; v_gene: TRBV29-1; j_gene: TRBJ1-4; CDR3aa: CSVESGETNEKLFF; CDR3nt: TGCAGCGTTGAATCGGGGGAAACTAATGAAAAACTGTTTTTT
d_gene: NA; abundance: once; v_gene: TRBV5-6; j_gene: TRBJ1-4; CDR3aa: CASSSLTETNEKLFF; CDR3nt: TGTGCCAGCAGCTCACTGACGGAGACTAATGAAAAACTGTTTTTT
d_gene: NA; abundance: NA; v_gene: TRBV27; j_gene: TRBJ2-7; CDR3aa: CASSLSPGTGPDYEQYF; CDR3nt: TGTGCCAGCAGTTTATCCCCCGGGACTGGTCCCGACTACGAGCAGTACTTC
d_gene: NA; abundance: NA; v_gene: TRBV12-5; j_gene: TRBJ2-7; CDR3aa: CASGLQEGSGEQYF; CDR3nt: TGTGCTAGTGGTTTGCAGGAAGGCTCAGGCGAGCAGTACTTC
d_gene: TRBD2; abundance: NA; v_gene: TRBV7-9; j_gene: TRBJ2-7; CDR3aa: CASSRSSGVSYEQYF; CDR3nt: TGTGCCAGCAGCAGAAGTAGCGGGGTCTCCTACGAGCAGTACTTC
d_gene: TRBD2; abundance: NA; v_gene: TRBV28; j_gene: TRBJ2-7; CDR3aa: CASSLGPTSGSPYEQYF; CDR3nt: TGTGCCAGCAGTTTAGGGCCGACTAGCGGGAGCCCCTACGAGCAGTACTTC
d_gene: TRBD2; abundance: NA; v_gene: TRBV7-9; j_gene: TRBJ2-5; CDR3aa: CASRQTSGSSEVQETQYF; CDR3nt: TGTGCCAGCAGGCAGACTAGCGGGAGCTCGGAGGTCCAAGAGACCCAGTACTTC
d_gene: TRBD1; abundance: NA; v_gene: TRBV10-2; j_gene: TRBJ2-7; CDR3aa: CASRPGTGPSSYEQYF; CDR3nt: TGCGCCAGCCGTCCCGGGACAGGTCCCTCCTCCTACGAGCAGTACTTC
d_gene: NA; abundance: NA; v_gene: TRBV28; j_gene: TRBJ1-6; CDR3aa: CASSIGAPPSYNSPLHF; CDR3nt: TGTGCCAGCAGCATAGGGGCTCCCCCCTCCTATAATTCACCCCTCCACTTT
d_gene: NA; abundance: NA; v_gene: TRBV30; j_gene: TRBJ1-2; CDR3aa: CAWSSAGGRIYGYTF; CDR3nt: TGTGCCTGGAGCAGCGCGGGGGGCCGGATCTATGGCTACACCTTC
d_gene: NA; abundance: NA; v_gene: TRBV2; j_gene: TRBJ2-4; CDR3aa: CASRRITDPGIQYF; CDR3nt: TGTGCCAGCAGGAGGATTACCGACCCGGGCATTCAGTACTTC
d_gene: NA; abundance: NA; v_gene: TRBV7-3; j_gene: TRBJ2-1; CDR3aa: CASSLSYSYEQFF; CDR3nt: TGTGCCAGCAGCTTATCTTATAGTTATGAGCAGTTCTTC
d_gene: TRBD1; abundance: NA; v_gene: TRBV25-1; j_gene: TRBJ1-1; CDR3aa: CASSEGDSRTEAFF; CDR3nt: TGTGCCAGCAGTGAAGGGGACAGTAGAACTGAAGCTTTCTTT
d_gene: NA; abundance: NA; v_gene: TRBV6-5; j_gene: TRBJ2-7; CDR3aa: CASSYSIQREQYF; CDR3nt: TGTGCCAGCAGTTACTCGATCCAGCGCGAGCAGTACTTC
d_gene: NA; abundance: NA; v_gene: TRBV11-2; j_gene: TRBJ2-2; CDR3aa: CASSPQGAGELFF; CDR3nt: TGTGCCAGCAGCCCCCAGGGTGCCGGGGAGCTGTTTTTT
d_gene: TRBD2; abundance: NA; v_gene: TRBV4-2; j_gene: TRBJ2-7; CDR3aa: CASSPSGDAYEQYF; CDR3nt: TGTGCCAGCAGTCCCAGCGGGGACGCCTACGAGCAGTACTTC
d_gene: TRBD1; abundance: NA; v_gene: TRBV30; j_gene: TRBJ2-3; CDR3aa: CAWSGQGLTDTQYF; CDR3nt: TGTGCCTGGAGTGGACAGGGATTGACAGATACGCAGTATTTT
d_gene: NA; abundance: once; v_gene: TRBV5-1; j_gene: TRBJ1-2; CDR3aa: CASSEDGTNYGYTF; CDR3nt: TGCGCCAGCAGCGAGGATGGTACTAACTATGGCTACACCTTC
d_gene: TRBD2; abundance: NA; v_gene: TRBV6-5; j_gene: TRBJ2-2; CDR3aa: CASNLLAENTGELFF; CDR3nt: TGTGCCAGCAACCTACTAGCGGAGAACACCGGGGAGCTGTTTTTT
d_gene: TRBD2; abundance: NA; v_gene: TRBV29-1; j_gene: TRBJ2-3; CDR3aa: CSVGLGRTDTQYF; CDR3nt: TGCAGCGTAGGACTAGGGCGCACAGATACGCAGTATTTT
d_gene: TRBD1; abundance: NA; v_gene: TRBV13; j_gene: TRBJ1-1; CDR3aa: CASSSSGTGGSEARAFF; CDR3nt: TGTGCCAGCAGCTCCTCGGGGACAGGGGGCTCTGAAGCCCGAGCTTTCTTT